Sequencing of this T cell receptor beta chain was carried out in a study of T cell responses to AZD1222 COVID-19 vaccine. Libraries were prepared by immunoSEQ multiplex PCR; TCRdb keeps only in-frame clonotypes and omits some of them. The table records around 190,000 clones, 88% of them present only once. Pooled in the analysis were second doses at about 4 or about 12 weeks. The length of the CDR3 is 15 residues. Germline assignment: CDR1 SGHRS and CDR2 YFSETQ. V was clipped by 0 bases and J by 5 bases; unmatched bases: 5. The source material was peripheral blood, sampled 28 days after the second AZD1222 dose. This sequence joins TRBV5-1 and TRBJ2-7, with 10 positions matching TRBD1. The clonotype originates from an adult who received the AZD1222 COVID-19 vaccine. CDR3 nucleotides: TGCGCCAGCAGCTTGGCGGGACAGGGGTTAAACGAGCAGTACTTC. This sequence encodes CASSLAGQGLNEQYF.